The clone carrying this TCR beta chain was picked up many times. The antigen remains undetermined. The sample belongs to a study of T-cell reconstitution after alpha-beta-depleted transplantation in children. General study findings and limits: A year had passed since transplant, and T-cell counts and diversity by then came mostly from newly produced T cells. Diversity of TCRbeta at day 60 was high in some patients, arising from surviving recipient T cells and thymic progenitors.

After removal of 5 bases from V and 2 bases from J, the junction contained 6 bases not matched to a gene. The CDR3 consists of 16 residues. Unique molecular identifiers were incorporated into the prepared TCRbeta library. TCRdb re-analysed the PCR reads in MiXCR, keeping a single row per CDR3 protein. The sample holds 200,000 to 250,000 distinct CDR3 sequences, approximately 8% seen once. The clonotype comes from a male patient between 10 and 17 years old who had a stem cell transplant for acute lymphoblastic leukemia, so the T cells may come from the graft donor. The rearrangement joins TRBV12-3 or TRBV12-4 to TRBJ2-3; 11 bases are a match to TRBD2. Sequencing was performed on PBMCs, mostly from graft donor cells, taken 180 days after TCRalphabeta/CD19-depleted stem cell transplant. In DNA form, the CDR3 reads TGTGCCAGCAGTAATTTGGGACTAGCGGTCACAGATACGCAGTATTTT. It codes for CASSNLGLAVTDTQYF.